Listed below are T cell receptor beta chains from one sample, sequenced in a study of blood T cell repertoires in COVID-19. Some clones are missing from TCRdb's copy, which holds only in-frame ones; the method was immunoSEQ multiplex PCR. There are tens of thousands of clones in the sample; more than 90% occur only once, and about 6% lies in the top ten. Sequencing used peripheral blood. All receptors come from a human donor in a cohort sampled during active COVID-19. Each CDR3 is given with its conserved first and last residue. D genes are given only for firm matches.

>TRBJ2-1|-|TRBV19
CASSTHRADEQFF
TGTGCCAGTAGTACCCACAGGGCCGATGAGCAGTTCTTC
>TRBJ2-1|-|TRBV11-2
CASSLSGTRNEQFF
TGTGCCAGCAGCTTAAGCGGCACCCGGAATGAGCAGTTCTTC
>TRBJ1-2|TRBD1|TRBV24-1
CATSDRVNGYTF
TGTGCCACTTCAGACAGGGTAAATGGCTACACCTTC
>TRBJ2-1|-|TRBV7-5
CARSPRSTIYNEQFF
TGTGCCAGAAGCCCCCGGTCTACTATCTACAATGAGCAGTTCTTC
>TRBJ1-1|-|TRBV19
CASSIRARHMNTEAFF
TGTGCCAGTAGTATCCGTGCCAGGCACATGAACACTGAAGCTTTCTTT
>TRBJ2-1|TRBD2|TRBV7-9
CASMQGTSGSLYNEQFF
TGTGCCAGCATGCAAGGGACTAGCGGGAGTCTCTACAATGAGCAGTTCTTC
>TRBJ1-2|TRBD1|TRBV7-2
CASSTRTGPNYGYTF
TGTGCCAGCAGCACCCGGACAGGTCCTAACTATGGCTACACCTTC
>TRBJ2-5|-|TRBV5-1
CASSLPGGETQYF
TGCGCCAGCAGCTTGCCGGGTGGGGAGACCCAGTACTTC
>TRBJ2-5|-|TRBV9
CASSRSPGVQETQYF
TGTGCCAGCAGCAGATCCCCAGGGGTCCAAGAGACCCAGTACTTC
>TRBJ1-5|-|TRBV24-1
CATSDRDRSQHF
TGTGCCACCAGTGATCGCGACAGGTCCCAGCATTTT
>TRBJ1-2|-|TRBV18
CASSRGGGYTF
TGTGCCAGCTCTCGAGGAGGCGGCTACACCTTC
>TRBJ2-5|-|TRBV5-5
CASSKGGVGEETQYF
TGTGCCAGCAGCAAAGGAGGGGTGGGGGAAGAGACCCAGTACTTC
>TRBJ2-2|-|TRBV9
CASSVTGTGELFF
TGTGCCAGCAGCGTCACAGGCACCGGGGAGCTGTTTTTT
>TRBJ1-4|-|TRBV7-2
CASSLAGANEKLFF
TGTGCCAGCAGCTTAGCAGGGGCGAATGAAAAACTGTTTTTT